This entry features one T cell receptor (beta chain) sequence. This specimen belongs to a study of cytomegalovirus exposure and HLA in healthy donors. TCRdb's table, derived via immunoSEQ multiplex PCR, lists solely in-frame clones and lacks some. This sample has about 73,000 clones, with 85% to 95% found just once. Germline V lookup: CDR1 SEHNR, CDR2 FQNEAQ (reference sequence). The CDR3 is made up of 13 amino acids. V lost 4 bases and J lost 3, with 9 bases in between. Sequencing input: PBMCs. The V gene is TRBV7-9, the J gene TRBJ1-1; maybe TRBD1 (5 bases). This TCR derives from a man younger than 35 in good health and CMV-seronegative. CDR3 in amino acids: CASSSPGDTEAFF. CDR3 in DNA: TGTGCCAGCAGCTCCCCGGGGGACACTGAAGCTTTCTTT.